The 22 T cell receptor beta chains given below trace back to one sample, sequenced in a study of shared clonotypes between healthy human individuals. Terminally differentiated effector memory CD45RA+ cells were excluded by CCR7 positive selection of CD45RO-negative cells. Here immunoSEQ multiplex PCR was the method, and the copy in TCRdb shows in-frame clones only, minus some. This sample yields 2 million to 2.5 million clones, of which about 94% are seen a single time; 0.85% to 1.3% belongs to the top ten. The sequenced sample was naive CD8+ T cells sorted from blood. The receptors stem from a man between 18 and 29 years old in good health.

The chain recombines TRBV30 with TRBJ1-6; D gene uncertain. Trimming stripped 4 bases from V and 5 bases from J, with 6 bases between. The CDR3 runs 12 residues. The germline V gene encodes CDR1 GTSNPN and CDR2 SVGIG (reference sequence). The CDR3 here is CAWNGDNSPLHF. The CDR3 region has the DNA TGTGCCTGGAACGGGGATAATTCACCCCTCCACTTT.

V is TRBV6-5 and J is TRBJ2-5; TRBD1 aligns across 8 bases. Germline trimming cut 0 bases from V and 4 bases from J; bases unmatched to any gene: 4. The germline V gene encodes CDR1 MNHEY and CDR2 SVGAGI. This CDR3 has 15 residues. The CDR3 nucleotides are TGTGCCAGCAGTTACTCGCCAGGGGGCACAGAGACCCAGTACTTC. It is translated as CASSYSPGGTETQYF.

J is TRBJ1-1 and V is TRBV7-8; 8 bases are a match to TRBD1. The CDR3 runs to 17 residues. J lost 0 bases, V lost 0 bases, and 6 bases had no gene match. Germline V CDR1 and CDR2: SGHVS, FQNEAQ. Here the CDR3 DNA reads TGTGCCAGCAGCTTAGCCGGGACAGGCTCCATGAACACTGAAGCTTTCTTT. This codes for CASSLAGTGSMNTEAFF.

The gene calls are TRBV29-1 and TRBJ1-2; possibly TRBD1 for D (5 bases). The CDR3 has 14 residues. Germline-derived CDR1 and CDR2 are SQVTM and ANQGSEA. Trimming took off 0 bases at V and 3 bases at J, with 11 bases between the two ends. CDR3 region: CSVEDGTGHYGYTF. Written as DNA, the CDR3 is TGCAGCGTTGAAGATGGGACGGGTCACTATGGCTACACCTTC. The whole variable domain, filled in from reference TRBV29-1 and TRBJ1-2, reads SAVISQKPSRDICQRGTSLTIQCQVDSQVTMMFWYRQQPGQSLTLIATANQGSEATYESGFVIDKFPISRPNLTFSTLTVSNMSPEDSSIYLCSVEDGTGHYGYTFGSGTRLTVV.

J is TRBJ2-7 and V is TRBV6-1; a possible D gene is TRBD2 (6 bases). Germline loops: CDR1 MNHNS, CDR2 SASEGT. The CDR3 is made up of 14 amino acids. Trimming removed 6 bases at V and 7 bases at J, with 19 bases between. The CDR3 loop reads CASSLLGGSGEQYF. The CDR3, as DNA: TGTGCCAGCAGCCTCCTGGGGGGTTCGGGTGAGCAGTACTTC.

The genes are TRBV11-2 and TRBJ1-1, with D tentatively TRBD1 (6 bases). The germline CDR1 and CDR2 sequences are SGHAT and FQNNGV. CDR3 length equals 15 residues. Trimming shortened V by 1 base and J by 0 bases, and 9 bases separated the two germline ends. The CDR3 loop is CASSLGGDMNTEAFF. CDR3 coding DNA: TGTGCCAGCAGCTTAGGCGGGGACATGAACACTGAAGCTTTCTTT.

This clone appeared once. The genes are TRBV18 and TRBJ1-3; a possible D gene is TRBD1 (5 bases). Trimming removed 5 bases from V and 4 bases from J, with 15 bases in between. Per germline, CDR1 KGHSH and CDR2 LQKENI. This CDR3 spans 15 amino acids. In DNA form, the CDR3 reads TGTGCCAGCTCAGCCGGCCCCGGGGGAGGAAACACCATATATTTT. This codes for CASSAGPGGGNTIYF.

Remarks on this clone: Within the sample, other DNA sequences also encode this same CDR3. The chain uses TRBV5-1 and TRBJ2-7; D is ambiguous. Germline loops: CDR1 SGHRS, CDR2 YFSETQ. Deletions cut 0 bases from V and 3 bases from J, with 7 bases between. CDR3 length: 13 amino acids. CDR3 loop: CASSLAGSYEQYF. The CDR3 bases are TGCGCCAGCAGCTTGGCCGGAAGCTACGAGCAGTACTTC.

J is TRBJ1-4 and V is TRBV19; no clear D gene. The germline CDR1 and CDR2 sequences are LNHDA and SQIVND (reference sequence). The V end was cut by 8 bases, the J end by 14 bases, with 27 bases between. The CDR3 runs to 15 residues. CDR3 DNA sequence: TGTGCCAGTTTGGGCCCGCGGAATAGTTTGAAAGGGCTGTTTTTT. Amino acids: CASLGPRNSLKGLFF.

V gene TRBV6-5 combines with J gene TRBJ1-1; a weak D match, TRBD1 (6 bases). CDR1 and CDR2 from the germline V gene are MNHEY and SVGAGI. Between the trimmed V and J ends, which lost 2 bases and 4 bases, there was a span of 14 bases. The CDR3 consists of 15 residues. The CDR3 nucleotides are TGTGCCAGCAGTTACGATCAGGGGCGCCGCACTGAAGCTTTCTTT. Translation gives CASSYDQGRRTEAFF.

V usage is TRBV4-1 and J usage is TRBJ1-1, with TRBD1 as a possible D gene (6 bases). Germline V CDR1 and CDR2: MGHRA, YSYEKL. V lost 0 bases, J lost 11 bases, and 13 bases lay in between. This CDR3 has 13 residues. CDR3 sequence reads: CASSQDWSGEAFF. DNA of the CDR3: TGCGCCAGCAGCCAAGATTGGTCAGGGGAGGCTTTCTTT.

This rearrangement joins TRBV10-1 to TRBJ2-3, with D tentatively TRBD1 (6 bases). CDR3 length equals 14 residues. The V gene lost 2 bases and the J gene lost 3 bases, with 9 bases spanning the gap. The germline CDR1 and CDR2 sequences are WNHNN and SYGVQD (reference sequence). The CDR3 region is CASSEDQGTDTQYF. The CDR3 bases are TGCGCCAGCAGTGAGGACCAGGGGACAGATACGCAGTATTTT.

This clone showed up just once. CDR3 nucleotides: TGTGCCAGCAGTGTGGACATCAGAGCTTTCTTT. It specifies CASSVDIRAFF. The gene calls are TRBV5-5 and TRBJ1-1, with a weak D call TRBD1 (5 bases). Germline loops: CDR1 SGHKS, CDR2 YYEKEE (reference sequence). This CDR3 spans 11 amino acids. Trimming took off 5 bases at V and 10 bases at J, with 12 bases between the two ends.

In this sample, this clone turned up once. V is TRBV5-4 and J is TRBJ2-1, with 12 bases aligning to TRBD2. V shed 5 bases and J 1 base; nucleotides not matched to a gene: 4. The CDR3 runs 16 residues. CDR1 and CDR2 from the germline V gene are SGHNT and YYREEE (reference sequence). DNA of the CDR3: TGTGCCAGCAGTGGGACTAGCGGGCCGTCCTACAATGAGCAGTTCTTC. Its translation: CASSGTSGPSYNEQFF.

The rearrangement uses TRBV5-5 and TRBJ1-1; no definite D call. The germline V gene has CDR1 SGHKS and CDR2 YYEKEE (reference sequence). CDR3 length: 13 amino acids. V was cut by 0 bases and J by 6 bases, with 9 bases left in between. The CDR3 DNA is TGTGCCAGCAGCTTGGACACAGTGGCTGAAGCTTTCTTT. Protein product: CASSLDTVAEAFF.

The CDR3 coding sequence is TGTGCCAGCAGCGCCTCATGGGAAGACCCCCCCCGTGCCGGTTTCTTT. Residues: CASSASWEDPPRAGFF. The chain couples TRBV9 to TRBJ1-1; the D is unclear. V was trimmed by 3 bases and J by 13 bases, leaving 28 bases between them. CDR1 SGDLS and CDR2 YYNGEE come from the germline V gene. The CDR3 extends over 16 amino acids.

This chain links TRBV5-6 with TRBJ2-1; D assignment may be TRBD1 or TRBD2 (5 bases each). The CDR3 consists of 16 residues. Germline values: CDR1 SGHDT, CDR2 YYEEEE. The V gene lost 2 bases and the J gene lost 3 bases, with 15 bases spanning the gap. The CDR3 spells CASSFEGPLYYNEQFF. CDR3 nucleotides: TGTGCCAGCAGCTTTGAGGGGCCACTTTACTACAATGAGCAGTTCTTC.

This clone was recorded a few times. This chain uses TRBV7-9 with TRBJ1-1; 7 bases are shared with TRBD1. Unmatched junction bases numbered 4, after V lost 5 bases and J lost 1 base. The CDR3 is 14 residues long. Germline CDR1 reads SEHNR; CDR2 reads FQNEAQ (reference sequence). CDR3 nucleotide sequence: TGTGCCAGCAGCGCGACAGGGAAGAACACTGAAGCTTTCTTT. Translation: CASSATGKNTEAFF. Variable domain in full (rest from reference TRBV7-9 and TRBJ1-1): DTGVSQNPRHKITKRGQNVTFRCDPISEHNRLYWYRQTLGQGPEFLTYFQNEAQLEKSRLLSDRFSAERPKGSFSTLEIQRTEQGDSAMYLCASSATGKNTEAFFGQGTRLTVV.

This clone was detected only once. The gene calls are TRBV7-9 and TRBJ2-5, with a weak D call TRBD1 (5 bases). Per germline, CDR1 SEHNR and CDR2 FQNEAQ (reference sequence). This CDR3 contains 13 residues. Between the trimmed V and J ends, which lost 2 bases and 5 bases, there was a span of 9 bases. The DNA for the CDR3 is TGTGCCAGCAGCTTAATGGGGCGCGAGACCCAGTACTTC. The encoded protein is CASSLMGRETQYF.

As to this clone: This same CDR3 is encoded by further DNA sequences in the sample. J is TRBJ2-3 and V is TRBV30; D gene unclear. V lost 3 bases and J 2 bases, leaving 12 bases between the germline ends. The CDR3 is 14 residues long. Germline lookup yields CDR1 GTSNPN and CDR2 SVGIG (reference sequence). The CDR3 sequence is CAWSGGSTTDTQYF. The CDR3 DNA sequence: TGTGCCTGGAGCGGCGGTTCTACCACAGATACGCAGTATTTT.

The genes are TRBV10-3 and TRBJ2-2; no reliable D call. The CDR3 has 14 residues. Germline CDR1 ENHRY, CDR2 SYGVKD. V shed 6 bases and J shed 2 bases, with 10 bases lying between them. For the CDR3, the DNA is TGTGCCATCAGGAGCCGGCCTAACACCGGGGAGCTGTTTTTT. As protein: CAIRSRPNTGELFF.

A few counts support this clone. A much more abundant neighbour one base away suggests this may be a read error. The CDR3, as DNA: TGTGCCAGCAGCCTCACAGATACGCAGTATTTT. Translation gives CASSLTDTQYF. The chain employs TRBV9 and TRBJ2-3, with D unclear. Trimming pared 4 bases from V and 2 bases from J, leaving 2 bases between. CDR1 SGDLS and CDR2 YYNGEE come from the germline V gene. This CDR3 is built from 11 residues.